The 29 T cell receptor beta chains given below trace back to one sample, sequenced in a study of T-cell reconstitution after alpha-beta-depleted transplantation in children. A library of TCRbeta sequences, prepared with unique molecular identifiers, was generated. TCRdb re-called the PCR reads through MiXCR, storing one row per CDR3 protein. The sample includes about 250,000 distinct CDR3 sequences, 24% of them seen just once. This sample comprised PBMCs, mostly from graft donor cells, obtained 360 days after TCRalphabeta/CD19-depleted stem cell transplant. These receptors were obtained from a female patient between 2 and 15 years old who had a stem cell transplant for congenital amegakaryocytic thrombocytopenia, so the T cells may come from the graft donor.

The chain carries TRBV12-3 or TRBV12-4 and TRBJ2-5, with 7 nucleotides matching TRBD1. Unmatched junction bases numbered 10, after V lost 3 bases and J lost 9 bases. The CDR3 sequence is 14 residues long. The CDR3 coding sequence is TGTGCCAGCAGTTTGGGACAGATTTGGTGGCCCCAGTACTTC. It yields the protein CASSLGQIWWPQYF.

V and J are TRBV5-1 and TRBJ2-3; possible D gene TRBD2, 6 bases. The CDR3 extends over 16 amino acids. Germline V CDR1 and CDR2: SGHRS, YFSETQ. The germline V and J ends were trimmed by 0 bases and 1 base, with 12 bases remaining between them. Here the CDR3 DNA reads TGCGCCAGCAGCTTGGAGCGTGGCGGGGGCACAGATACGCAGTATTTT. It specifies CASSLERGGGTDTQYF.

The rearrangement links TRBV29-1 to TRBJ1-1; no clear D gene. V was clipped by 3 bases and J by 3 bases, with 14 bases between them. Germline CDR1 and CDR2: SQVTM and ANQGSEA. CDR3 length: 14 amino acids. The CDR3 DNA follows: TGCAGCGTTGAGGTCATGGGTTCCCACACTGAAGCTTTCTTT. Protein sequence: CSVEVMGSHTEAFF.

The V call is TRBV4-1, the J call TRBJ2-7, with D perhaps matching TRBD2 (5 bases). This CDR3 is 14 amino acids long. CDR1 and CDR2 from the germline V gene are MGHRA and YSYEKL. Trimming took off 2 bases at V and 9 bases at J, with 17 bases between the two ends. The CDR3 is CASSQHREGGGQYF. The CDR3 region has the DNA TGCGCCAGCAGCCAACACCGGGAAGGAGGCGGGCAGTACTTC.

The chain combines TRBV5-5 with TRBJ1-2; 9 nucleotides line up with TRBD1. CDR3 length: 13 residues. J gave up 8 bases and V 2 bases, and 4 bases lay outside the gene matches. CDR1 and CDR2 from the germline V gene are SGHKS and YYEKEE (reference sequence). In DNA, the CDR3 is TGTGCCAGCAGCTTCGGGACAGGGAAAGGCTACACCTTC. Amino acids: CASSFGTGKGYTF.

This clonotype was picked up many times. This chain uses TRBV5-1 with TRBJ2-3; D may correspond to TRBD1 or TRBD2 (5 bases each). CDR1 is SGHRS and CDR2 is YFSETQ in the germline V gene. The V end was cut by 4 bases, the J end by 2 bases, with 14 bases between. There are 15 residues in the CDR3. The CDR3 spells CASSPGTLFTDTQYF. CDR3 nucleotide sequence: TGCGCCAGCAGCCCCGGGACCCTCTTCACAGATACGCAGTATTTT.

V and J are TRBV20-1 and TRBJ2-1; TRBD2 might be the D (6 bases). Germline assignment: CDR1 DFQATT and CDR2 SNEGSKA (reference sequence). The V end lost 0 bases, the J end lost 9 bases, and 15 bases lay between the germline ends. The CDR3 is 14 residues long. In nucleotides, the CDR3 is TGCAGTGCTAGAGATCAGCAGGTCGGGGGTGAGCAGTTCTTC. This encodes CSARDQQVGGEQFF.

This chain uses TRBV5-6 with TRBJ2-3; D uncertain. CDR3 length: 12 amino acids. Germline CDR1 is SGHDT and CDR2 is YYEEEE. V was shortened by 0 bases and J by 7 bases, with 6 bases between the two germline ends. CDR3 coding DNA: TGTGCCAGCAGCTTGGCCCAGAATACGCAGTATTTT. This sequence encodes CASSLAQNTQYF.

V is TRBV28 and J is TRBJ2-1; 9 bases align to TRBD1. This CDR3 has 15 amino acids. CDR1 is MDHEN and CDR2 is SYDVKM in the germline V gene. V was clipped by 7 bases and J by 8 bases; unmatched bases: 12. The CDR3 sequence: CASKGAGTGFHEQFF. CDR3 sequence (DNA): TGTGCCAGCAAGGGTGCAGGGACAGGGTTCCATGAGCAGTTCTTC.

The chain carries TRBV20-1 and TRBJ2-2; 9 bases align to TRBD2. Unmatched junction bases numbered 7, after V lost 6 bases and J lost 5 bases. In germline, CDR1 is DFQATT, CDR2 SNEGSKA (reference sequence). The CDR3 totals 14 residues. In DNA form, the CDR3 reads TGCAGTGCCCCGCTAGCGGGAAGAACCGGGGAGCTGTTTTTT. Amino acid sequence: CSAPLAGRTGELFF.

This clonotype has ten or more counts. This chain links TRBV11-2 with TRBJ2-7; TRBD1 might be the D (5 bases). The ends were cut back, 2 bases at V and 4 bases at J, with 9 bases in the middle. CDR1 and CDR2 (germline): SGHAT, FQNNGV. This CDR3 spans 13 amino acids. Here the CDR3 DNA reads TGTGCCAGCAGCTTACGCCAGGGTTACGAGCAGTACTTC. Protein: CASSLRQGYEQYF. Using reference TRBV11-2 and TRBJ2-7 for the parts outside the CDR3, the full variable domain is EAGVAQSPRYKIIEKRQSVAFWCNPISGHATLYWYQQILGQGPKLLIQFQNNGVVDDSQLPKDRFSAERLKGVDSTLKIQPAKLEDSAVYLCASSLRQGYEQYFGPGTRLTVT.

The V and J genes are TRBV5-1 and TRBJ2-7, with TRBD1 identical over 7 bases. The CDR3 runs 15 residues. Germline loops: CDR1 SGHRS, CDR2 YFSETQ. With 0 bases clipped from V and 2 bases from J, the junction kept 5 bases outside the gene matches. This CDR3 is CASSLDRGIAYEQYF. The CDR3 DNA follows: TGCGCCAGCAGCTTGGACAGGGGTATCGCCTACGAGCAGTACTTC.

This clonotype was seen a few times. The chain employs TRBV5-1 and TRBJ2-3; D possibly corresponds to TRBD1 (6 bases). Deletions cut 0 bases from V and 6 bases from J, with 11 bases between. Germline V gene lookup returns CDR1 SGHRS and CDR2 YFSETQ. The CDR3 is made up of 14 amino acids. The CDR3 DNA is TGCGCCAGCAGCTTGGGGGACACCCTCGATACGCAGTATTTT. Translated: CASSLGDTLDTQYF.

This clonotype has ten or more counts. The CDR3 loop is CASSQWYSSYNEQFF. CDR3 nucleotides: TGCGCCAGCAGCCAATGGTATAGCTCCTACAATGAGCAGTTCTTC. V usage is TRBV4-3 and J usage is TRBJ2-1; D is unresolved. This CDR3 comprises 15 residues. Trimming removed 2 bases at V and 0 bases at J, with 8 bases between. Germline assignment: CDR1 LGHNA and CDR2 YSLEER.

V is TRBV15 and J is TRBJ2-2; tentative D call: TRBD1 (5 bases). With 3 bases removed from V and 5 bases from J, the gap between germline ends came to 13 bases. The CDR3 covers 15 residues. The germline CDR1 and CDR2 sequences are LNHNV and YYDKDF (reference sequence). The CDR3 reads CATSSFTGRTGELFF. CDR3 DNA: TGTGCCACCAGCAGTTTCACAGGTCGGACCGGGGAGCTGTTTTTT. The variable domain in full, with the rest retrieved from reference TRBV15 and TRBJ2-2, is DAMVIQNPRYQVTQFGKPVTLSCSQTLNHNVMYWYQQKSSQAPKLLFHYYDKDFNNEADTPDNFQSRRPNTSFCFLDIRSPGLGDTAMYLCATSSFTGRTGELFFGEGSRLTVL.

This clonotype was seen only once. CDR3 sequence reads: CASSLGVSPGETQYF. In DNA, the CDR3 is TGCGCCAGCAGCTTGGGCGTTAGCCCAGGAGAGACCCAGTACTTC. V usage is TRBV5-1 and J usage is TRBJ2-5; D gene uncertain. Trimming cost V 0 bases and J 4 bases, with 13 bases left between them. The CDR3 extends over 15 amino acids. CDR1 is SGHRS, CDR2 YFSETQ, per germline.

J is TRBJ1-2 and V is TRBV30; no clear D. CDR3 size: 11 residues. The V end lost 1 base, the J end lost 5 bases, and 5 bases lay between the germline ends. The germline CDR1 and CDR2 sequences are GTSNPN and SVGIG (reference sequence). Here the CDR3 reads CAWSAGYGYTF. CDR3 in DNA: TGTGCCTGGAGTGCCGGATATGGCTACACCTTC. Supplemented by reference TRBV30 and TRBJ1-2, the full variable domain reads SQTIHQWPATLVQPVGSPLSLECTVEGTSNPNLYWYRQAAGRGLQLLFYSVGIGQISSEVPQNLSASRPQDRQFILSSKKLLLSDSGFYLCAWSAGYGYTFGSGTRLTVV.

This chain joins TRBV5-6 and TRBJ2-3; TRBD2 agrees at 7 bases. CDR3 length equals 17 residues. J was trimmed by 4 bases and V by 4 bases; bases with no gene match: 15. Germline V gene lookup returns CDR1 SGHDT and CDR2 YYEEEE. The DNA for the CDR3 is TGTGCCAGCAGCCCCCATGGCCGGAGCGGGGAGTCAGATACGCAGTATTTT. Residues: CASSPHGRSGESDTQYF.

This clonotype was seen a few times. DNA for the CDR3: TGTGCCAGCAGTTCCCTCCCTTTTCCGTCGGAAGCTTTCTTT. Translation: CASSSLPFPSEAFF. V gene TRBV6-5 combines with J gene TRBJ1-1; D is unclear. The V and J ends lost 4 bases and 8 bases respectively, with 17 bases between them. This CDR3 spans 14 amino acids. Germline V CDR1 and CDR2: MNHEY, SVGAGI.

This clonotype has only a few counts. This chain links TRBV2 with TRBJ2-7; D not resolved. The CDR3 covers 15 residues. Trimming cost V 1 base and J 0 bases, with 10 bases left between them. The germline V gene encodes CDR1 SNHLY and CDR2 FYNNEI. The CDR3 is CASSEVQASSYEQYF. In DNA form, the CDR3 reads TGTGCCAGCAGTGAAGTCCAGGCGAGCTCCTACGAGCAGTACTTC.

This clonotype was observed a few times. The chain links TRBV4-2 to TRBJ2-7, with 7 bases aligning to TRBD1. Germline V lookup: CDR1 LGHNA, CDR2 YNFKEQ. With V trimmed by 1 base and J by 3 bases, 6 bases remained unmatched. This CDR3 has 15 residues. CDR3: CASSQGTGTVYEQYF. The CDR3 nucleotides are TGTGCCAGCAGCCAAGGTACCGGGACAGTCTACGAGCAGTACTTC.

This clonotype came up once. The chain combines TRBV5-6 with TRBJ2-1; possible D gene TRBD1, 6 bases. V lost 2 bases and J lost 3, with 15 bases in between. Germline CDR1 SGHDT, CDR2 YYEEEE. The length of the CDR3 is 16 residues. CDR3 DNA: TGTGCCAGCAGCTTACTGGGGGCGGAATACTACAATGAGCAGTTCTTC. Translated, it gives CASSLLGAEYYNEQFF.

The rearrangement links TRBV4-2 to TRBJ1-1; a weak D match, TRBD1 (5 bases). The germline V and J ends were trimmed by 1 base and 6 bases, with 9 bases remaining between them. The germline gives CDR1 LGHNA, CDR2 YNFKEQ. This CDR3 is built from 13 residues. Here the CDR3 DNA reads TGTGCCAGCAGCCAAGCCTTGGGACCTGAAGCTTTCTTT. Encoded protein: CASSQALGPEAFF.

This clonotype has a handful of counts. The rearrangement joins TRBV28 to TRBJ2-7; a weak D match, TRBD2 (6 bases). This CDR3 spans 13 amino acids. V was shortened by 6 bases and J by 2 bases, with 11 bases between the two germline ends. CDR1 is MDHEN and CDR2 is SYDVKM in the germline V gene. CDR3 sequence (DNA): TGTGCCAGCAGGGCGGGACCCACCTACGAGCAGTACTTC. Residues: CASRAGPTYEQYF.

This clonotype turned up a few times. V and J are TRBV3-1 and TRBJ2-7; D assignment may be TRBD1 or TRBD2 (5 bases each). V lost 4 bases, J lost 3 bases, and 22 bases lay in between. The CDR3 covers 17 residues. Germline assignment: CDR1 LGHDT and CDR2 YNNKEL (reference sequence). As DNA, the CDR3 is TGTGCCAGCAGCCCGGGGCGCCGGTTTAGTATAAACTACGAGCAGTACTTC. Translated: CASSPGRRFSINYEQYF.

This clonotype was seen only a few times. The chain employs TRBV19 and TRBJ2-1; TRBD2 aligns across 7 bases. Germline V gene lookup returns CDR1 LNHDA and CDR2 SQIVND (reference sequence). The J segment lost 9 bases and the V segment lost 5 bases, leaving 4 bases of the junction unmatched. This CDR3 has 12 amino acids. This chain's CDR3 is CASSELASEQFF. The CDR3 DNA follows: TGTGCCAGTAGTGAACTAGCGTCTGAGCAGTTCTTC.

This clonotype was picked up a small number of times. The V gene is TRBV2, the J gene TRBJ2-3, with 7 bases lining up with TRBD2. Germline V gives CDR1 SNHLY, CDR2 FYNNEI. The CDR3 runs 11 residues. The CDR3 sequence is CADRGADTQYF. In DNA, the CDR3 is TGTGCTGATCGGGGGGCAGATACGCAGTATTTT.

This clonotype was recorded a few times. The chain uses TRBV18 and TRBJ1-5; a weak D match, TRBD1 (6 bases). The CDR3 is made up of 14 amino acids. Germline V gene sequence: CDR1 KGHSH, CDR2 LQKENI. V was shortened by 3 bases and J by 1 base, with 7 bases between the two germline ends. The chain's CDR3 is CASSPRGSNQPQHF. CDR3 DNA sequence: TGTGCCAGCTCACCCAGGGGAAGCAATCAGCCCCAGCATTTT.

This clonotype was detected many times. This chain links TRBV11-2 with TRBJ2-3; D remains unclear. The V gene's germline CDR1 is SGHAT and CDR2 FQNNGV. The CDR3 totals 13 residues. The V and J ends lost 2 bases and 2 bases respectively, with 5 bases between them. The CDR3 here is CASSLLLTDTQYF. Here the CDR3 DNA reads TGTGCCAGCAGCTTACTGCTCACAGATACGCAGTATTTT.